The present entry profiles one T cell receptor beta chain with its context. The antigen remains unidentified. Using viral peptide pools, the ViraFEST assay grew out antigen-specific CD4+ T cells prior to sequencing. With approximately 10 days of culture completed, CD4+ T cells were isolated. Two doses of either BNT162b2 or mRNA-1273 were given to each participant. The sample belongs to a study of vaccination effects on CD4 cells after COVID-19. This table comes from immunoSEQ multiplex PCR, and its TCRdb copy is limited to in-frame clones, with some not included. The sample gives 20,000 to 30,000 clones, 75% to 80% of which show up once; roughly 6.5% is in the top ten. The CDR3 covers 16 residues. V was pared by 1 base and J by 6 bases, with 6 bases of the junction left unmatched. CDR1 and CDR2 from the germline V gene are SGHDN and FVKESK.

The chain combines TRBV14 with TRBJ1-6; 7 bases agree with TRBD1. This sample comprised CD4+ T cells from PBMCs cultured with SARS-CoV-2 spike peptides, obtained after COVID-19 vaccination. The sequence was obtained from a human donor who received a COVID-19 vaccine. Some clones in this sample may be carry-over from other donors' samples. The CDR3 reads CASSQALTGVNSPLHF. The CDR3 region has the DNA TGTGCCAGCAGCCAAGCATTAACAGGGGTTAATTCACCCCTCCACTTT.